This passage covers 2 T cell receptor beta chains from one sample sequenced in a study of post-analysis software for immune sequencing data. No antigen has been identified for these receptors. cDNA libraries of TCR beta carried unique molecular identifiers. TCRdb called the PCR reads again in MiXCR, with one record for every CDR3 protein. The sample comprises approximately 630,000 distinct CDR3 sequences, approximately 60% of which are singletons, and around 11% rests with the top ten. Study observations and caveats: Controls had lower frequencies than patients of about 5 TRBV segments, which included TRBV5-6, TRBV5-1 and TRBV20-1.

The sample was blood. These receptor sequences come from a girl aged 2 to 9 with multiple sclerosis.

This clonotype came up a few times. The chain joins TRBV11-2 to TRBJ2-1, with 7 positions matching TRBD1. Germline V gene sequence: CDR1 SGHAT, CDR2 FQNNGV. J was trimmed by 7 bases and V by 2 bases; bases with no gene match: 8. The CDR3 is 15 residues long. The CDR3 coding sequence is TGTGCCAGCAGCTTAATAAGGGGGCGAGAGAATGAGCAGTTCTTC. It is translated as CASSLIRGRENEQFF. Combining the CDR3 with reference TRBV11-2 and TRBJ2-1 gives the whole variable domain EAGVAQSPRYKIIEKRQSVAFWCNPISGHATLYWYQQILGQGPKLLIQFQNNGVVDDSQLPKDRFSAERLKGVDSTLKIQPAKLEDSAVYLCASSLIRGRENEQFFGPGTRLTVL.

V usage is TRBV10-1 and J usage is TRBJ2-2; D uncertain. The germline V gene encodes CDR1 WNHNN and CDR2 SYGVQD (reference sequence). The CDR3 runs 13 residues. Trimming shortened V by 6 bases and J by 4 bases, and 9 bases separated the two germline ends. CDR3 bases: TGCGCCAGCAGGGAGACGGTCACCGGGGAGCTGTTTTTT. It specifies CASRETVTGELFF.